This passage covers 20 T cell receptor beta chains from one sample sequenced in a study of prognosis after radiotherapy for stage I lung cancer. Genomic DNA was the source, and TCR beta CDR3 was amplified from it by two-round multiplex PCR. Primers were specific to each TRBV and TRBJ gene in first-round PCR. TCRdb itself ran the multiplex PCR reads through MiXCR, one entry per CDR3 protein. Among 25,000 to 35,000 distinct CDR3 sequences listed, approximately 30% were seen once. The sequencing here drew on PBMCs, taken before or after stereotactic body radiation therapy (not recorded which). The source is a donor at least 50 years old with non-small cell lung cancer.

J is TRBJ1-5 and V is TRBV6-1; D is possibly TRBD1 (5 bases). The V end was cut by 6 bases, the J end by 0 bases, with 15 bases between. Looked up from germline, CDR1 is MNHNS and CDR2 is SASEGT. This CDR3 has 16 residues. The CDR3 loop reads CASRDTGGVSNQPQHF. The CDR3 DNA sequence: TGTGCCAGCAGGGACACCGGGGGAGTTAGCAATCAGCCCCAGCATTTT.

The chain is built from TRBV6-1 and TRBJ1-2; 12 nucleotides line up with TRBD1. The germline V gene encodes CDR1 MNHNS and CDR2 SASEGT. The CDR3 covers 13 residues. V trimming: 7 bases; J trimming: 7 bases; junction bases outside the gene matches: 4. The CDR3 loop reads CASKGQGAGGYTF. The CDR3 nucleotides read TGTGCCAGCAAGGGACAGGGGGCAGGTGGCTACACCTTC.

This clonotype was found many times. The chain employs TRBV9 and TRBJ2-2, with D unclear. Per germline, CDR1 SGDLS and CDR2 YYNGEE. V was shortened by 0 bases and J by 7 bases, with 16 bases between the two germline ends. The CDR3 covers 16 residues. The CDR3 sequence is CASSVAQDAGFGELFF. In DNA, the CDR3 is TGTGCCAGCAGCGTAGCTCAGGACGCCGGCTTCGGGGAGCTGTTTTTT.

This clonotype has a count of ten or more. V gene TRBV5-8 combines with J gene TRBJ2-7, with D uncertain. The CDR3 covers 14 residues. The V gene lost 0 bases and the J gene lost 0 bases, with 7 bases spanning the gap. CDR1 and CDR2 (germline): SGHTS, YDEGEE. DNA for the CDR3: TGTGCCAGCAGCTTGGACTACATCTCCTACGAGCAGTACTTC. This sequence encodes CASSLDYISYEQYF.

V is TRBV19 and J is TRBJ1-2; tentative D call: TRBD1 (6 bases). Trimming removed 2 bases from V and 7 bases from J, with 11 bases in between. This CDR3 is 13 amino acids long. Germline CDR1 is LNHDA and CDR2 is SQIVND (reference sequence). CDR3 residues: CASSIKQGGGYTF. CDR3 nucleotide sequence: TGTGCCAGTAGTATAAAACAGGGAGGTGGCTACACCTTC.

This clonotype occurred many times. The rearrangement joins TRBV29-1 to TRBJ2-7, with 8 bases identical to TRBD1. The CDR3 covers 13 residues. Trimming cost V 6 bases and J 2 bases; bases outside gene matches: 6. The germline gives CDR1 SQVTM, CDR2 ANQGSEA. The CDR3 here is CSVGTGLTYEQYF. The DNA for the CDR3 is TGCAGCGTGGGGACAGGACTTACCTACGAGCAGTACTTC.

This clonotype was picked up one time. The chain combines TRBV24-1 with TRBJ1-5, with 9 bases identical to TRBD1. V lost 4 bases and J lost 0; bases outside the gene matches: 12. CDR1 is KGHDR and CDR2 is SFDVKD in the germline V gene. CDR3 length: 19 amino acids. DNA of the CDR3: TGTGCCACCAGTGACTTGTCTAACGGGACAGGGAATAGCAATCAGCCCCAGCATTTT. It yields the protein CATSDLSNGTGNSNQPQHF.

The chain combines TRBV20-1 with TRBJ2-7, with 10 bases fitting TRBD2. Unmatched junction bases numbered 9, after V lost 4 bases and J lost 3 bases. Germline CDR1 DFQATT, CDR2 SNEGSKA (reference sequence). The CDR3 spans 15 residues. The CDR3 is CSATPLAGANYEQYF. In DNA form, the CDR3 reads TGCAGTGCTACCCCTCTAGCGGGAGCTAACTACGAGCAGTACTTC.

This clonotype appeared many times. The chain uses TRBV7-3 and TRBJ2-2; D might be TRBD1 (5 bases). The CDR3 covers 12 residues. Germline CDR1 reads SGHTA; CDR2 reads FQGTGA. The ends were cut back, 5 bases at V and 5 bases at J, with 6 bases in the middle. The CDR3 spells CASSPGTGELFF. In DNA, the CDR3 is TGTGCCAGCAGCCCAGGGACCGGGGAGCTGTTTTTT.

As concerns this clonotype: Just one base apart from a much larger clone, this may be a read error. The rearrangement links TRBV4-1 to TRBJ2-7, with a possible D match to TRBD2 (6 bases). The germline gives CDR1 MGHRA, CDR2 YSYEKL. This CDR3 spans 16 amino acids. This chain's CDR3 is CPSSQAGSPSSYEQYF. In DNA, the CDR3 is TGCCCCAGCAGCCAAGCCGGGAGTCCAAGCTCCTACGAGCAGTACTTC.

V is TRBV2 and J is TRBJ2-7; 12 bases map to TRBD2. Trimming cost V 10 bases and J 5 bases; bases outside gene matches: 6. This CDR3 is built from 13 residues. Germline CDR1 reads SNHLY; CDR2 reads FYNNEI. As DNA, the CDR3 is TGTGCCACCCGGACTAGCGGGAAAAACGAGCAGTACTTC. Protein sequence: CATRTSGKNEQYF.

This clonotype came up many times. The rearrangement uses TRBV5-1 and TRBJ2-1; tentative D call: TRBD2 (6 bases). This CDR3 contains 15 residues. Germline loops: CDR1 SGHRS, CDR2 YFSETQ. V dropped 9 bases and J dropped 5 bases, with 21 bases sitting between them. CDR3: CATKGVGSFDNEQFF. DNA of the CDR3: TGCGCCACCAAAGGGGTCGGGAGTTTTGACAATGAGCAGTTCTTC.

This clonotype was counted at least ten times. The chain couples TRBV9 to TRBJ1-2, with TRBD1 as a possible D gene (6 bases). Deletions cut 3 bases from V and 4 bases from J, with 10 bases between. Germline CDR1 reads SGDLS; CDR2 reads YYNGEE. The CDR3 has 13 residues. The CDR3 reads CASSAQQGYGYTF. CDR3 bases: TGTGCCAGCAGCGCTCAACAGGGCTATGGCTACACCTTC.

This clonotype was seen repeatedly, ten times or more. This sequence joins TRBV2 and TRBJ2-7; 9 positions agree with TRBD1. CDR3 size: 13 residues. Trimming at V came to 5 bases and at J to 4 bases, leaving 3 bases not matched to a gene. In germline, CDR1 is SNHLY, CDR2 FYNNEI. The DNA of the CDR3 is TGTGCCAGCAGTACAGGGGGCTGGTACGAGCAGTACTTC. It is translated as CASSTGGWYEQYF. The full variable domain, completed using reference TRBV2 and TRBJ2-7, is EPEVTQTPSHQVTQMGQEVILRCVPISNHLYFYWYRQILGQKVEFLVSFYNNEISEKSEIFDDQFSVERPDGSNFTLKIRSTKLEDSAMYFCASSTGGWYEQYFGPGTRLTVT.

This clonotype was picked up many times. The rearrangement links TRBV12-3 or TRBV12-4 to TRBJ1-3; D unclear. V lost 6 bases, J lost 0 bases, and 12 bases lay in between. This CDR3 is 15 amino acids long. CDR3 sequence: CASRQDLGSGNTIYF. CDR3 DNA sequence: TGTGCCAGCAGACAAGACCTGGGCTCTGGAAACACCATATATTTT.

This clonotype was recorded at least ten times. The V gene is TRBV30, the J gene TRBJ1-3; D unclear. The CDR3 covers 13 residues. Trimming removed 0 bases from V and 3 bases from J, with 6 bases in between. CDR1 is GTSNPN, CDR2 SVGIG, per germline (reference sequence). In nucleotides, the CDR3 is TGTGCCTGGAGTGTAAACGATGGAAACACCATATATTTT. Encoded protein: CAWSVNDGNTIYF. Filled out from reference TRBV30 and TRBJ1-3, the complete variable domain reads SQTIHQWPATLVQPVGSPLSLECTVEGTSNPNLYWYRQAAGRGLQLLFYSVGIGQISSEVPQNLSASRPQDRQFILSSKKLLLSDSGFYLCAWSVNDGNTIYFGEGSWLTVV.

The chain carries TRBV6-1 and TRBJ2-2; 8 bases align to TRBD1. Per germline, CDR1 MNHNS and CDR2 SASEGT. The CDR3 sequence is 15 residues long. With V trimmed by 7 bases and J by 11 bases, 15 bases remained unmatched. The CDR3 here is CASIPWTGPGGELFF. As DNA, the CDR3 is TGTGCCAGCATTCCCTGGACAGGGCCCGGCGGTGAGCTGTTTTTT.

The chain links TRBV27 to TRBJ2-2, with 8 nucleotides matching TRBD2. The V segment lost 5 bases and the J segment 5 bases; nucleotides outside the gene matches: 4. CDR1 is MNHEY, CDR2 SMNVEV, per germline (reference sequence). The CDR3 loop spans 14 amino acids. CDR3 residues: CASSDGGGTGELFF. The CDR3 DNA reads TGTGCCAGCAGTGACGGGGGGGGTACCGGGGAGCTGTTTTTT.

The chain is built from TRBV7-9 and TRBJ2-3; D remains ambiguous. V shed 5 bases and J shed 4 bases, with 13 bases lying between them. Germline V gene sequence: CDR1 SEHNR, CDR2 FQNEAQ (reference sequence). CDR3 length: 14 amino acids. The CDR3 is CASSPPSVSDTQYF. The CDR3 DNA is TGTGCCAGCAGCCCCCCCAGCGTTTCAGATACGCAGTATTTT.

This clonotype was observed many times. The chain employs TRBV6-7 and TRBJ2-7; D unresolved. TRBV6-7 is given ORF status, its function remaining uncertain. This CDR3 has 11 residues. Deletions cut 8 bases from V and 2 bases from J, with 7 bases between. The DNA for the CDR3 is TGTGCCAGCCGCAGAACCTACGAGCAGTACTTC. Its translation: CASRRTYEQYF.